This T cell receptor (beta chain) was found in a study of shared clonotypes between healthy human individuals. The overall study: Per donor, three plates held CD4 naive cells, three held CD4 memory, two held CD8 naive and one held CD8 memory. General study points: Sorted-subset sequencing, rarefaction showed, was incomplete despite large depth.

Clones were sequenced by immunoSEQ multiplex PCR, and TCRdb holds only the in-frame ones, with some missing. The sample has about 2.1 million clones; about 93% are singletons. Naive CD8 cells comprised CD45RO-negative, CCR7-positively selected cells, excluding terminally differentiated effector memory CD45RA+ cells. The germline CDR1 and CDR2 sequences are SGHRS and YFSETQ. The CDR3 is made up of 16 amino acids. V dropped 5 bases and J dropped 4; count of bases not matched to a gene: 9. This clone was seen only once. Its target is unknown. This chain links TRBV5-1 with TRBJ2-3, with TRBD2 matching over 11 bases. Sample: naive CD8+ T cells from PBMCs. This receptor was obtained from a man between 18 and 29 years old in good health. Some clones in this sample may be carry-over from other donors' samples. The CDR3 bases are TGCGCCAGCAGGGGACTAGCGGCACCTTCTTCAGATACGCAGTATTTT. This translates into CASRGLAAPSSDTQYF.